This T cell receptor beta chain was captured in a study of blood T cell repertoires in COVID-19. Study summary: Samples of COVID-19 (acute and convalescent) were obtained from the United States, Italy and Spain. The cDNA or gDNA used as material had been derived from T cells, B-cell-depleted T cells, or PBMCs.

This CDR3 has 16 amino acids. The junction had 15 bases not matched to a gene; V was cut back by 5 bases and J by 11 bases. CDR1 and CDR2 (germline): SEHNR, FQNEAQ (reference sequence). This clone has a handful of counts. Source study methods: Reference gene primer amplification in the assay estimated nucleated cell counts. The assay was immunoSEQ multiplex PCR, and TCRdb's table has in-frame clones only and misses some. V and J calls and clone size are as listed in that table; D and trimming were resolved from the DNA. Of some 99,000 clones listed, more than 70% were seen once; the top ten hold 10% to 15%.

The receptor comes from a woman aged 60-70 years in a cohort sampled during active or convalescent COVID-19. The chain uses TRBV7-9 and TRBJ1-6, with 7 positions matching TRBD1. The sequenced material came from peripheral blood. DNA for the CDR3: TGTGCCAGCAGCACTGACAGGGTTGCCCCTTTGGCACCCCTCCACTTT. As protein: CASSTDRVAPLAPLHF.